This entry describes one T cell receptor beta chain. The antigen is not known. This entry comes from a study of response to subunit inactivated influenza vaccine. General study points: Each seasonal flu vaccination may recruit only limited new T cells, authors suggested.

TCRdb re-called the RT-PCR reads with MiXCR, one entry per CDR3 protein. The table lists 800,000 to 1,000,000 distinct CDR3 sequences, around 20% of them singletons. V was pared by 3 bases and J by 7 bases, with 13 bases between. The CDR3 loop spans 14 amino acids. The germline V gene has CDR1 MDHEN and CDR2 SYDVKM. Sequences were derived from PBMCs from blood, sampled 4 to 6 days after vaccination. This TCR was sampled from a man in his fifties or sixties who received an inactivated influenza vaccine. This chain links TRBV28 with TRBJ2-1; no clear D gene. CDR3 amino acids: CASSFGSYVNEQFF. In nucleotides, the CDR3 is TGTGCCAGCAGTTTTGGCAGTTACGTTAATGAGCAGTTCTTC.